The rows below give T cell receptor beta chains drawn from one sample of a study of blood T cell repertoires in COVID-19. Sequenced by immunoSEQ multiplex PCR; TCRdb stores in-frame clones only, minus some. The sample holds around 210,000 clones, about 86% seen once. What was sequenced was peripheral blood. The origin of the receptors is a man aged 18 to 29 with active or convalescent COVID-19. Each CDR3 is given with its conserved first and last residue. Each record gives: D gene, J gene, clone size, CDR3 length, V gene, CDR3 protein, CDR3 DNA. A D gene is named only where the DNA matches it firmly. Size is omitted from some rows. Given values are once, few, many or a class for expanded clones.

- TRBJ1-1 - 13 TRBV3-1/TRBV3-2 CASRATGNTEAFF TGTGCCAGCAGGGCCACAGGGAACACTGAAGCTTTCTTT
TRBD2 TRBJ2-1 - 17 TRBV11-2 CASSLDLAGGPRNEQFF TGTGCCAGCAGCTTAGACCTAGCGGGAGGGCCGAGGAATGAGCAGTTCTTC
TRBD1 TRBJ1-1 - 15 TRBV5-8 CASSRRTGVNTEAFF TGTGCCAGCAGCCGGAGGACAGGGGTGAACACTGAAGCTTTCTTT
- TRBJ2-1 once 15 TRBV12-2 CASRLLGQGFDEQFF TGTGCAAGTCGCCTCCTTGGACAGGGGTTCGATGAGCAGTTCTTC
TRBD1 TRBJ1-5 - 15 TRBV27 CASSSNRGHNQPQHF TGTGCCAGCAGTTCTAACAGGGGGCACAATCAGCCCCAGCATTTT
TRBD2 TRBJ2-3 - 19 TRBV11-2 CASSLATSGRYGAADTQYF TGTGCCAGCAGCTTGGCGACTAGCGGGAGGTACGGCGCTGCAGATACGCAGTATTTT
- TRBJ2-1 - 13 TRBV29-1 CSVELLGGREQFF TGCAGCGTTGAACTGTTGGGGGGAAGAGAGCAGTTCTTC
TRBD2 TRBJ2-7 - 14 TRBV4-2 CASSQGLAGNEQYF TGTGCCAGCAGCCAGGGACTAGCGGGAAACGAGCAGTACTTC
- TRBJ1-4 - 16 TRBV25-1 CASSELDSGPGEKLFF TGTGCCAGCAGTGAATTAGACTCAGGGCCGGGTGAAAAACTGTTTTTT
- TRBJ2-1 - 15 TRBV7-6 CASSSVGLSYNEQFF TGTGCCAGCAGCTCGGTGGGACTCTCCTACAATGAGCAGTTCTTC
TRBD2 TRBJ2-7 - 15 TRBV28 CASTSGLAGRYEQYF TGTGCCAGCACCTCAGGACTAGCGGGAAGGTACGAGCAGTACTTC
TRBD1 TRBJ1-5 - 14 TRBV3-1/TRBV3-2 CASSLGQLNQPQHF TGTGCCAGCAGCCTGGGACAGTTAAATCAGCCCCAGCATTTT
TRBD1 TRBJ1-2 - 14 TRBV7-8 CASSLVQGAVGYTF TGTGCCAGCAGCTTAGTTCAGGGGGCAGTAGGCTACACCTTC
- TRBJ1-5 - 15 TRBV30 CAWVPRGTYNQPQHF TGTGCCTGGGTTCCCCGCGGGACGTACAATCAGCCCCAGCATTTT
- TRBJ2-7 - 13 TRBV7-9 CASAQPSSYEQYF TGTGCCAGCGCGCAACCGAGCTCCTACGAGCAGTACTTC
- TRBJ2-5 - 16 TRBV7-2 CASSLAGLPGRETQYF TGTGCCAGCAGCTTAGCGGGACTGCCTGGAAGAGAGACCCAGTACTTC
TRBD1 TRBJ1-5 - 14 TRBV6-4 CARITGVGNQPQHF TGTGCCAGGATTACAGGGGTAGGGAATCAGCCCCAGCATTTT
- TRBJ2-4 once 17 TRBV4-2 CASSLPGADVAKNIQYF TGTGCCAGCAGCCTACCTGGGGCAGACGTAGCCAAAAACATTCAGTACTTC
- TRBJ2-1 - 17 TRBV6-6 CASSPRPTGRTYNEQFF TGTGCCAGCAGTCCGCGCCCGACAGGGAGGACCTACAATGAGCAGTTCTTC
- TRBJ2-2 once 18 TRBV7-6 CASSLGAAAASNTGELFF TGTGCCAGCAGCTTAGGCGCCGCGGCGGCCTCGAACACCGGGGAGCTGTTTTTT
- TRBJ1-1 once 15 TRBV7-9 CASSPIYPGGTEAFF TGTGCCAGCAGCCCCATATATCCGGGGGGCACTGAAGCTTTCTTT
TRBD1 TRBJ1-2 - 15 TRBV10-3 CAISEVADRGEGYTF TGTGCCATCAGTGAAGTAGCGGACAGGGGCGAAGGCTACACCTTC
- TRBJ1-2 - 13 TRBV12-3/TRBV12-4 CASSLSSNYGYTF TGTGCCAGCAGTTTATCATCCAACTATGGCTACACCTTC
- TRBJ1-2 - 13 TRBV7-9 CASTQITNYGYTF TGTGCCAGCACGCAAATCACTAACTATGGCTACACCTTC
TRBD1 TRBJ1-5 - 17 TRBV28 CASSLLSGTGERQPQHF TGTGCCAGCAGTCTCCTATCCGGGACAGGGGAGCGTCAGCCCCAGCATTTT
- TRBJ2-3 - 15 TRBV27 CASSSRTASTDTQYF TGTGCCAGCAGTTCCCGGACAGCTAGCACAGATACGCAGTATTTT
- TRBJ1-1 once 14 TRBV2 CASSDSRASGGAFF TGTGCCAGCAGTGATAGTAGGGCCTCGGGGGGGGCTTTCTTT
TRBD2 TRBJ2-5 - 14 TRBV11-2 CASSLSGSGETQYF TGTGCCAGCAGCCTAAGCGGGAGCGGGGAGACCCAGTACTTC
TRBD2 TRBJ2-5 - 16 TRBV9 CASSPGTTGGQETQYF TGTGCCAGCAGCCCGGGGACTACGGGGGGCCAAGAGACCCAGTACTTC
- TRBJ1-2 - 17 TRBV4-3 CASSQDYGEFGVDGYTF TGCGCCAGCAGCCAAGATTACGGGGAGTTTGGCGTAGATGGCTACACCTTC
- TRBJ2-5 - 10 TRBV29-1 CSVAGETQYF TGCAGCGTTGCAGGAGAGACCCAGTACTTC
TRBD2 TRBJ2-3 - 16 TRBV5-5 CASSTLAGPSTDTQYF TGTGCCAGCAGCACCCTAGCGGGACCTAGCACAGATACGCAGTATTTT
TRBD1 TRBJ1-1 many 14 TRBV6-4 CASSDREGATEAFF TGTGCCAGCAGTGATCGGGAGGGGGCCACTGAAGCTTTCTTT
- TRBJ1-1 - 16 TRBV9 CASSAGGGGVNTEAFF TGTGCCAGCAGCGCAGGAGGGGGAGGGGTGAACACTGAAGCTTTCTTT
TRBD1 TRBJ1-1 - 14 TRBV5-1 CASSSDRGRTEAFF TGCGCCAGCAGCTCGGACAGGGGGCGCACTGAAGCTTTCTTT
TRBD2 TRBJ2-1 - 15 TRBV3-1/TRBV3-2 CASSPSGGSYNEQFF TGTGCCAGCAGCCCTAGCGGGGGATCCTACAATGAGCAGTTCTTC
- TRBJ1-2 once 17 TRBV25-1 CASSGSYLLAKAGGYTF TGTGCCAGCAGCGGATCCTATCTCCTCGCCAAGGCGGGTGGCTACACCTTC
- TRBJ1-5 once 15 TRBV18 CASSPESGFYQPQHF TGTGCCAGCTCACCTGAATCGGGGTTTTACCAGCCCCAGCATTTT
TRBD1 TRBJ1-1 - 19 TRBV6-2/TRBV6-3 CASSYPSRRGQAMNTEAFF TGTGCCAGCAGTTACCCCTCCCGGAGGGGGCAGGCGATGAACACTGAAGCTTTCTTT
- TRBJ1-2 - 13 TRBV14 CASSQDQNYGYTF TGTGCCAGCAGCCAAGACCAGAACTATGGCTACACCTTC
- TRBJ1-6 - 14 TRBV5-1 CASSLGQVNSPLHF TGCGCCAGCAGCCTGGGGCAGGTGAATTCACCCCTCCACTTT
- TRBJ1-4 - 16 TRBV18 CASSPPEGATNEKLFF TGTGCCAGCTCACCACCGGAAGGGGCGACTAATGAAAAACTGTTTTTT
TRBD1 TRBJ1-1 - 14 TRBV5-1 CASSSGQMNTEAFF TGCGCCAGCAGCTCGGGACAGATGAACACTGAAGCTTTCTTT
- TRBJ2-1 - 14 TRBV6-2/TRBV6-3 CASSPEVLANEQFF TGTGCCAGCAGTCCCGAAGTACTAGCCAATGAGCAGTTCTTC
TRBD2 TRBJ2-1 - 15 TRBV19 CASSIIVLAANEQFF TGTGCCAGTAGTATAATAGTGCTAGCGGCCAATGAGCAGTTCTTC
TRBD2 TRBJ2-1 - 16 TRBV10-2 CASSELTGLDDNEQFF TGCGCCAGCAGTGAATTAACGGGACTAGACGACAATGAGCAGTTCTTC
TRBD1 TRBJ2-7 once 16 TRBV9 CASSHPRDRGDREQYF TGTGCCAGCAGCCACCCCAGGGACAGGGGAGATCGGGAGCAGTACTTC
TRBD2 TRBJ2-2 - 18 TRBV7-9 CASSHPGLAGVGTGELFF TGTGCCAGCAGCCATCCGGGACTAGCGGGAGTTGGCACCGGGGAGCTGTTTTTT
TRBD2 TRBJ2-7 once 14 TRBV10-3 CAIRPAGGFHEQYF TGTGCCATCAGACCCGCGGGGGGGTTCCACGAGCAGTACTTC
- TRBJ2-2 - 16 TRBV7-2 CASSLAWAGRTGELFF TGTGCCAGCAGCTTAGCGTGGGCGGGGCGGACCGGGGAGCTGTTTTTT
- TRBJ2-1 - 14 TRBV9 CASSVGSRVNEQFF TGTGCCAGCAGCGTAGGGTCGAGGGTCAATGAGCAGTTCTTC
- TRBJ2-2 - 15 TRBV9 CASSDRRGGTGELFF TGTGCCAGCAGCGACAGACGGGGAGGCACCGGGGAGCTGTTTTTT
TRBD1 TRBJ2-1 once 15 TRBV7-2 CASSTRQGYSDEQFF TGTGCCAGCAGCACAAGACAGGGGTATAGTGATGAGCAGTTCTTC
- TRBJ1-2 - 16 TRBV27 CASSQIPGTEADGYTF TGTGCCAGCAGCCAAATCCCGGGAACCGAAGCGGATGGCTACACCTTC
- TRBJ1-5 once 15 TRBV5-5 CASSSGTTVNQPQHF TGTGCCAGCAGCTCCGGGACAACGGTAAATCAGCCCCAGCATTTT
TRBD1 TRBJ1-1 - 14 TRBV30 CAWRPGQGYAEAFF TGTGCCTGGAGGCCCGGACAGGGTTACGCTGAAGCTTTCTTT
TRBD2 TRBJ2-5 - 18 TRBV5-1 CASSLIPSGRAKVKTQYF TGCGCCAGCAGCTTGATTCCTAGCGGGAGGGCCAAAGTGAAAACCCAGTACTTC
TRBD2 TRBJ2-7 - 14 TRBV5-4 CASSLRSGSGEQYF TGTGCCAGCAGCTTGCGAAGCGGGAGTGGCGAGCAGTACTTC
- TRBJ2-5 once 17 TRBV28 CASSSPKGRRGQETQYF TGTGCCAGCAGTTCTCCGAAGGGGAGGCGAGGGCAAGAGACCCAGTACTTC
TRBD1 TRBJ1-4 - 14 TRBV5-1 CASSPQGANEKLFF TGCGCCAGCAGCCCCCAGGGGGCAAATGAAAAACTGTTTTTT